This TCR beta chain was identified during a study of esophageal squamous cell carcinoma under preoperative chemotherapy (dated by TCRdb to the late 2010s). Broadly, across the study: The study profiled TCR repertoires of both peripheral blood T cells and tumor-infiltrating lymphocytes. The study examined the effect of paclitaxel-nedaplatin chemotherapy on T-cell receptor repertoires in patients with esophageal squamous cell carcinoma. A handful of patients with primary esophageal squamous cell carcinoma made up the cohort. Repertoires from samples collected before paclitaxel-nedaplatin therapy were compared with repertoires from samples collected after the therapy.

The receptor library was made with PCR. The instrument given in TCRdb is HiSeq X Ten. High-throughput sequencing was used to characterize the TCR repertoires. TCRdb reworked the public reads: Q25 trimming with fastp, MiXCR clone assembly, productive beta chains retained. CDR3 protein duplicates are merged, each entry listing the most common genes and DNA. Within this sample are over 10,000 distinct CDR3 sequences, with roughly half of them counted one time only. Clones ranked in the top ten supply 16% of the sample. The intended sense of this specimen's time point label: before preoperative PTX-NDP chemotherapy. Before surgery, patients were given paclitaxel-nedaplatin as preoperative chemotherapy. Summary of the overall study and its limitations: TCR diversity increased significantly in peripheral T cells after chemotherapy, but not in tumor-infiltrating lymphocytes. Post-treatment tumor-infiltrating lymphocytes appeared partly derived from peripheral T cells migrating into the tumor, not solely from local clonal changes. The analysis included only a few patients with esophageal squamous cell carcinoma, making the cohort small. Paclitaxel-nedaplatin therapy induced immediate and substantial clonotype frequency changes, with contraction more likely among abundant clones than amplification.

Concerning this clonotype: Its antigen is not yet known. No much larger clone exists at a distance of one base, and base qualities are not known.

This clonotype was obtained from a human donor with esophageal squamous cell carcinoma. The donor label of this sample is uncertain. The specimen was obtained from a patient given preoperative chemotherapy.

The sequenced DNA is TGTGCCAGCAGCTTATGGGCTAGCGGAGCGGGCCCAGATACGCAGTATTTT. Translation gives CASSLWASGAGPDTQYF. The rearrangement combines TRBV7-2 with TRBJ2-3, with 7 bases in between that match TRBD2. The CDR3, cysteine through phenylalanine, is 17 amino acids long. The DNA shown is the 51-base CDR3, in frame from base 1. Clipping removes 2 bases from V and 4 bases from J, with 12 as the unmatched junction base count. CDR1 SGHTA and CDR2 FQGNSA were looked up in the germline V gene.